These 6 T cell receptor beta chains were all obtained from the same sample, sequenced in a study of T-cell memory formation after mild COVID-19. MiXCR was run by TCRdb on the 5' RACE reads, yielding one entry per CDR3 protein. The sample has roughly 170,000 distinct CDR3 sequences; roughly 18% are singletons. The specimen was PBMCs or a T cell subset sorted from them (not recorded which). These receptor sequences come from a man between 18 and 29 years old who had mild COVID-19 (a few samples of this study predate the infection). Cell type and time point are not known.

This sequence joins TRBV12-3 or TRBV12-4 and TRBJ1-2; possibly TRBD1 for D (6 bases). CDR3 size: 13 residues. The V and J ends lost 6 bases and 7 bases respectively, with 15 bases between them. The CDR3 is CASRSTGFAGYTF. DNA for the CDR3: TGTGCCAGCAGATCGACAGGTTTTGCTGGCTACACCTTC.

This clonotype was recorded a few times. The genes are TRBV7-6 and TRBJ1-4; possibly TRBD1 for D (6 bases). V gave up 5 bases and J gave up 7 bases, with 17 bases separating them. This CDR3 has 15 amino acids. Germline values: CDR1 SGHVS, CDR2 FNYEAQ. As DNA, the CDR3 is TGTGCCAGCAGCCATTTACAGGGTTCAACTGAAAAACTGTTTTTT. Translating it yields CASSHLQGSTEKLFF.

CDR3: CASSLSPYNEQFF. In DNA form, the CDR3 reads TGTGCCAGCAGCTTATCTCCTTACAATGAGCAGTTCTTC. The chain uses TRBV7-2 and TRBJ2-1, with unresolved D. CDR1 SGHTA and CDR2 FQGNSA come from the germline V gene. The CDR3 totals 13 residues. Trimming removed 2 bases at V and 4 bases at J, with 6 bases between.

The chain combines TRBV7-9 with TRBJ1-4; 8 nucleotides line up with TRBD1. J lost 5 bases, V lost 6 bases, and 8 bases had no gene match. The V gene's germline CDR1 is SEHNR and CDR2 FQNEAQ (reference sequence). CDR3 length: 15 residues. The CDR3 here is CASSYAGGANEKLFF. For the CDR3, the DNA is TGTGCCAGCAGTTATGCAGGGGGCGCGAATGAAAAACTGTTTTTT.

The J gene is TRBJ2-2, the V gene TRBV5-1; 7 bases are a match to TRBD1. There are 15 residues in the CDR3. The germline gives CDR1 SGHRS, CDR2 YFSETQ. Trimming took 3 bases from V and 4 from J; bases not matched to a gene: 6. The CDR3 nucleotides are TGCGCCAGCAGCTCCCTCGGGACAGTCACCGGGGAGCTGTTTTTT. Translating gives CASSSLGTVTGELFF.

The gene calls are TRBV29-1 and TRBJ2-5, with D unresolved. The CDR3 is 16 residues long. The germline gives CDR1 SQVTM, CDR2 ANQGSEA. V was clipped by 3 bases and J by 5 bases, with 22 bases between them. In DNA, the CDR3 is TGCAGCGTTGATACTCCTTGGGGTAGCCCCCGGGAGACCCAGTACTTC. Encoded protein: CSVDTPWGSPRETQYF. Full variable domain (missing parts from reference TRBV29-1 and TRBJ2-5): SAVISQKPSRDICQRGTSLTIQCQVDSQVTMMFWYRQQPGQSLTLIATANQGSEATYESGFVIDKFPISRPNLTFSTLTVSNMSPEDSSIYLCSVDTPWGSPRETQYFGPGTRLLVL.